This record concerns one T cell receptor beta chain sequence. A read error is possible here, since a much larger clone lies one base away. Produced via immunoSEQ multiplex PCR; TCRdb's table is partial and in-frame only. The repertoire holds roughly 33,000 clones, about three quarters seen once, with more than 30% in the top ten. Germline CDR1 and CDR2: LNHNV and YYDKDF (reference sequence). The length of the CDR3 is 15 residues. Trimming at V came to 3 bases and at J to 0 bases, leaving 1 base not matched to a gene. The sample is drawn from a study of T cells in tumors after PD-1 blockade. As for the study in general: No patient had prior checkpoint blockade, systemic immunosuppression, or radiotherapy within 4 weeks.

The starting material was PBMCs, obtained before anti-PD-1 treatment. V and J are TRBV15 and TRBJ2-2; 7 nucleotides line up with TRBD2. This receptor was identified in a human donor with basal cell carcinoma. This CDR3 reads CATSRGGANTGELFF. The CDR3 coding sequence is TGTGCCACCAGCAGGGGGGGGGCGAACACCGGGGAGCTGTTTTTT.